The clone carrying this T cell receptor (beta chain) was seen a handful of times. Other DNA sequences in this specimen translate into the identical CDR3. The data were taken from a study of beta chain features in type 1 diabetes. All of the isolated RNA was reverse transcribed, so expressed TCRB transcripts were sequenced. Generated by immunoSEQ multiplex PCR, the TCRdb table keeps only in-frame clones and is missing some. The repertoire includes about 290,000 clones, 8% of them detected once, and more than 0.9% sits in the top ten. Germline lookup yields CDR1 SGHAT and CDR2 FQNNGV. This CDR3 region has 13 residues. V was pared by 3 bases and J by 1 base, with 1 base between.

Material for sequencing was central memory CD4+ T cells from blood. This clonotype was sampled from a woman aged 18-29 years in good health. The chain links TRBV11-2 to TRBJ2-6; D ambiguous. Here the CDR3 reads CASSLSGANVLTF. The CDR3 nucleotides are TGTGCCAGCAGCTTGTCTGGGGCCAACGTCCTGACTTTC.